This T cell receptor beta chain was observed in a study of blood T cell repertoires in COVID-19. Study overall: Samples of COVID-19 (acute and convalescent) were obtained from the United States, Italy and Spain. The cDNA or gDNA used as material had been derived from T cells, B-cell-depleted T cells, or PBMCs.

V was shortened by 6 bases and J by 8 bases, with 13 bases between the two germline ends. CDR1 and CDR2 (germline): MDHEN, SYDVKM. The length of the CDR3 is 12 residues. Data came from immunoSEQ multiplex PCR; TCRdb stores just in-frame clones and leaves some out. The sample lists about 170,000 clones, 70% to 90% occurring once. Seattle enrolled patients during active infection and tracked them longitudinally. Sequencing was done on a sample of peripheral blood. The sequence derives from a woman older than 75 with COVID-19, enrolled during active disease. V gene TRBV28 combines with J gene TRBJ1-2; TRBD1 is a possible D gene (6 bases). The CDR3 sequence is CASRLQGKGYTF. The CDR3 nucleotides are TGTGCCAGCAGACTTCAGGGGAAAGGCTACACCTTC.